Listed below are T cell receptor beta chains from one sample, sequenced in a study of blood T cell repertoires in COVID-19. Here immunoSEQ multiplex PCR was the method, and the copy in TCRdb shows in-frame clones only, minus some. The table shows around 19,000 clones, with roughly 90% occurring only once. Source material: peripheral blood. The receptors come from an older woman with active COVID-19. CDR3s include the opening cysteine and the closing phenylalanine or tryptophan. The D gene is left open where the match is weak. The size entry is marked missing in some rows and otherwise reads once, few, many or a size class.

TRBV5-1	TRBJ2-7	-	15	-	CASRSAAEASYEQYF	TGCGCCAGCAGGAGTGCAGCGGAGGCCTCCTACGAGCAGTACTTC
TRBV6-4	TRBJ2-1	few	16	-	CASSDSSSGPYNEQFF	TGTGCCAGCAGTGACTCGAGTAGCGGACCCTACAATGAGCAGTTCTTC
TRBV6-5	TRBJ2-7	few	14	TRBD1	CASSGGTGKNEQYF	TGTGCCAGCAGCGGAGGGACAGGGAAAAACGAGCAGTACTTC
TRBV18	TRBJ2-2	-	15	-	CASSPPARATGELFF	TGTGCCAGCTCACCACCGGCCAGGGCGACCGGGGAGCTGTTTTTT
TRBV5-1	TRBJ1-2	once	14	-	CASTPLDYNYGYTF	TGCGCCAGCACTCCGCTGGACTATAACTATGGCTACACCTTC
TRBV2	TRBJ2-7	-	13	TRBD1	CASMRQGMLEQYF	TGTGCCAGCATGCGACAGGGAATGCTCGAGCAGTACTTC
TRBV6-5	TRBJ2-1	-	13	-	CASMRVSGNEQFF	TGTGCCAGCATGAGGGTTTCGGGCAATGAGCAGTTCTTC
TRBV2	TRBJ1-4	-	13	-	CASISGIREKLFF	TGTGCCAGCATATCGGGGATTAGGGAAAAACTGTTTTTT
TRBV25-1	TRBJ2-7	-	13	TRBD2	CASSRTSDYEQYF	TGTGCCAGCAGTCGGACTAGCGACTACGAGCAGTACTTC
TRBV3-1/TRBV3-2	TRBJ2-5	-	16	-	CASSPRVTGGKETQYF	TGTGCCAGCAGCCCTAGGGTTACGGGGGGCAAAGAGACCCAGTACTTC
TRBV5-6	TRBJ1-1	-	14	-	CASSLGQKNTEAFF	TGTGCCAGCAGCTTGGGCCAGAAGAACACTGAAGCTTTCTTT
TRBV12-5	TRBJ2-5	-	17	-	CASGSNLGVRAQETQYF	TGTGCTAGTGGTTCAAACCTCGGGGTCCGAGCTCAAGAGACCCAGTACTTC
TRBV5-4	TRBJ2-3	-	16	TRBD1	CASSPGQGRFPDTQYF	TGTGCCAGCAGCCCGGGACAGGGAAGGTTCCCAGATACGCAGTATTTT
TRBV6-1	TRBJ1-4	few	18	-	CASSAGLGQAILNEKLFF	TGTGCCAGCAGTGCCGGGTTGGGGCAGGCAATACTTAATGAAAAACTGTTTTTT
TRBV3-1/TRBV3-2	TRBJ1-4	-	16	TRBD1	CASSHGDRGTNEKLFF	TGTGCCAGCAGCCACGGGGACAGGGGGACTAATGAAAAACTGTTTTTT
TRBV11-2	TRBJ1-1	-	13	-	CASSSDLGTEAFF	TGTGCCAGCAGCTCCGACTTAGGCACTGAAGCTTTCTTT
TRBV6-5	TRBJ2-7	-	14	TRBD1	CASSHRTGEHEQYF	TGTGCCAGCAGTCACCGGACAGGGGAACACGAGCAGTACTTC
TRBV6-6	TRBJ1-5	-	16	TRBD1	CASRRGTGGGGQPQHF	TGTGCCAGCAGGAGGGGGACAGGGGGAGGAGGGCAGCCCCAGCATTTT
TRBV5-1	TRBJ1-4	-	14	-	CASSQSGFNEKLFF	TGCGCCAGCTCCCAGAGCGGCTTTAATGAAAAACTGTTTTTT
TRBV2	TRBJ2-2	-	14	-	CASSDDRNTGELFF	TGTGCCAGCAGTGACGACAGGAACACCGGGGAGCTGTTTTTT
TRBV12-3/TRBV12-4	TRBJ1-1	-	13	-	CASSSGHNTEAFF	TGTGCCAGCAGTTCGGGACACAACACTGAAGCTTTCTTT
TRBV7-3	TRBJ1-1	-	17	-	CASSLGSRLQGTTEAFF	TGTGCCAGCAGCTTAGGATCCCGATTACAGGGTACCACTGAAGCTTTCTTT
TRBV6-5	TRBJ1-3	-	13	-	CASSPGNRNTIYF	TGTGCCAGCAGCCCCGGGAACCGAAACACCATATATTTT
TRBV10-2	TRBJ1-2	-	13	TRBD1	CASSETTGGDYTF	TGCGCCAGCAGTGAGACCACAGGGGGCGACTACACCTTC
TRBV15	TRBJ1-1	-	18	TRBD1	CATSRDGTGVGQNTEAFF	TGTGCCACCAGCAGAGATGGGACAGGGGTCGGTCAGAACACTGAAGCTTTCTTT
TRBV2	TRBJ2-6	-	16	-	CASSGGVSSGANVLTF	TGTGCCAGCAGTGGCGGCGTAAGCTCTGGGGCCAACGTCCTGACTTTC
TRBV12-3/TRBV12-4	TRBJ1-5	-	12	-	CASSLGGGPQHF	TGTGCCAGCAGTTTAGGGGGGGGGCCCCAGCATTTT
TRBV2	TRBJ2-3	-	15	TRBD2	CASSTGTSQPDTQYF	TGTGCCAGCAGCACTGGGACTAGCCAGCCAGATACGCAGTATTTT
TRBV5-6	TRBJ2-3	-	16	TRBD1	CASSAQGDRDTDTQYF	TGTGCCAGCAGCGCACAGGGGGACAGAGACACAGATACGCAGTATTTT
TRBV5-1	TRBJ1-1	-	15	-	CASSLDGRENTEAFF	TGCGCCAGCAGCTTGGATGGGAGAGAGAACACTGAAGCTTTCTTT
TRBV29-1	TRBJ1-4	once	16	TRBD1	CSVLRDSETINEKLFF	TGCAGCGTTCTCCGGGACAGTGAAACGATTAATGAAAAACTGTTTTTT
TRBV7-9	TRBJ1-1	-	13	TRBD1	CASSLNRGTEAFF	TGTGCCAGCAGCTTGAACAGGGGTACTGAAGCTTTCTTT
TRBV5-1	TRBJ2-3	-	12	-	CASSPEIDTQYF	TGCGCCAGCAGCCCGGAGATAGATACGCAGTATTTT
TRBV7-9	TRBJ2-7	few	11	-	CASSPGDEQYF	TGTGCCAGCAGCCCAGGGGACGAGCAGTACTTC
TRBV27	TRBJ2-1	-	12	-	CASSFGMGSRFF	-
TRBV6-5	TRBJ2-5	-	14	-	CASSGGRSGETQYF	TGTGCCAGCTCGGGGGGCCGAAGCGGAGAGACCCAGTACTTC
TRBV19	TRBJ2-2	-	19	TRBD2	CASSARAGGIPLNTGELFF	TGTGCCAGTAGTGCCCGAGCGGGGGGGATCCCTTTGAACACCGGGGAGCTGTTTTTT
TRBV11-3	TRBJ2-3	-	15	-	CASSFGTSKRDTQYF	TGTGCCAGCAGCTTTGGCACATCGAAGCGGGATACGCAGTATTTT